The 22 T cell receptor beta chains below all came from one sample that was sequenced in a study of graft-versus-host responses after intestinal transplantation. TCRdb keeps only in-frame clones here, not all; method: immunoSEQ multiplex PCR. This sample yields more than 15,000 clones, of which roughly 86% are seen a single time; 51% belongs to the top ten. The sequences come from bone marrow, collected around 130 days after transplant. These receptors came from a human patient who received an intestinal transplant, so some T cells may come from the graft donor.

This chain uses TRBV19 with TRBJ2-3, with D hard to call. Germline-derived CDR1 and CDR2 are LNHDA and SQIVND (reference sequence). The CDR3 runs to 14 residues. Trimming shortened V by 1 base and J by 1 base, and 6 bases separated the two germline ends. The chain's CDR3 is CASSIGLGTDTQYF. CDR3 nucleotide sequence: TGTGCCAGTAGTATAGGGCTGGGCACAGATACGCAGTATTTT.

The chain combines TRBV6-4 with TRBJ2-6; the D is unclear. In germline, CDR1 is MRHNA, CDR2 SNTAGT. CDR3 size: 14 residues. Trimming left V 2 bases short and J 0 bases short, with 2 bases between. Here the CDR3 reads CASSDNSGANVLTF. The CDR3 DNA reads as TGTGCCAGCAGTGACAACTCTGGGGCCAACGTCCTGACTTTC.

The rearrangement joins TRBV19 to TRBJ1-4; TRBD1 agrees at 7 bases. The CDR3 has 15 residues. Trimming removed 3 bases from V and 8 bases from J; junction bases left unmatched: 9. Germline CDR1 is LNHDA and CDR2 is SQIVND (reference sequence). CDR3 nucleotides: TGTGCCAGTAGTATGATTGACAGGGAAAGCGAAAAACTGTTTTTT. Translated, it gives CASSMIDRESEKLFF.

The chain links TRBV7-3 to TRBJ1-1; weak D call: TRBD1 (6 bases). The length of the CDR3 is 16 residues. Trimming removed 2 bases at V and 4 bases at J, with 17 bases between. Looked up from germline, CDR1 is SGHTA and CDR2 is FQGTGA. CDR3 loop: CASSLSPPGGGTEAFF. Written as DNA, the CDR3 is TGTGCCAGCAGCTTATCACCGCCTGGAGGGGGCACTGAAGCTTTCTTT.

This chain links TRBV6-4 with TRBJ2-3, with TRBD1 matching over 8 bases. The junction had 9 bases not matched to a gene; V was cut back by 4 bases and J by 0 bases. CDR3 size: 17 residues. Germline-derived CDR1 and CDR2 are MRHNA and SNTAGT. CDR3 loop: CASSAAPGTGSTDTQYF. DNA of the CDR3: TGTGCCAGCAGTGCCGCCCCCGGGACAGGTAGCACAGATACGCAGTATTTT.

The rearrangement links TRBV19 to TRBJ2-7; D may be TRBD1 (5 bases). This CDR3 spans 14 amino acids. V lost 3 bases and J 0 bases, leaving 9 bases between the germline ends. Germline V CDR1 and CDR2: LNHDA, SQIVND (reference sequence). The CDR3 bases are TGTGCCAGTAGTATCCAGGGAAGCTCCTACGAGCAGTACTTC. Residues: CASSIQGSSYEQYF. The full variable domain, completed using reference TRBV19 and TRBJ2-7, is DGGITQSPKYLFRKEGQNVTLSCEQNLNHDAMYWYRQDPGQGLRLIYYSQIVNDFQKGDIAEGYSVSREKKESFPLTVTSAQKNPTAFYLCASSIQGSSYEQYFGPGTRLTVT.

CDR3 residues: CSVNFQDRTYEQYF. The CDR3 nucleotides are TGCAGCGTCAACTTCCAGGACAGAACCTACGAGCAGTACTTC. The chain recombines TRBV29-1 with TRBJ2-7; D is perhaps TRBD1 (6 bases). The germline gives CDR1 SQVTM, CDR2 ANQGSEA. The CDR3 is made up of 14 amino acids. Trimming left V 6 bases short and J 2 bases short, with 17 bases between.

The rearrangement joins TRBV30 to TRBJ1-5; 8 bases match TRBD1. The V gene's germline CDR1 is GTSNPN and CDR2 SVGIG (reference sequence). The CDR3 extends over 14 amino acids. After removal of 1 base from V and 4 bases from J, the junction contained 3 bases not matched to a gene. CDR3 bases: TGTGCCTGGAGTGAAGGACAGGGAAATCAGCCCCAGCATTTT. Protein sequence: CAWSEGQGNQPQHF.

The V and J genes are TRBV7-6 and TRBJ2-1, with D perhaps matching TRBD2 (5 bases). V lost 5 bases, J lost 6 bases, and 26 bases lay in between. The CDR3 is made up of 18 amino acids. Germline CDR1 and CDR2: SGHVS and FNYEAQ. The CDR3 nucleotides read TGTGCCAGCAGCCGATGGGAGTCCCCTAATCCCGTTATCAATGAGCAGTTCTTC. Translation: CASSRWESPNPVINEQFF.

This sequence joins TRBV9 and TRBJ2-2, with 11 positions matching TRBD2. Germline V lookup: CDR1 SGDLS, CDR2 YYNGEE. Germline trimming cut 3 bases from V and 4 bases from J; bases unmatched to any gene: 5. The CDR3 is 16 amino acids. The CDR3 region has the DNA TGTGCCAGCAGCGGGGGTAGCGGGAGGGCCACCGGGGAGCTGTTTTTT. It encodes CASSGGSGRATGELFF.

The J gene is TRBJ1-1, the V gene TRBV5-1; D call uncertain. CDR1 is SGHRS, CDR2 YFSETQ, per germline. This CDR3 spans 14 amino acids. Trimming took off 1 base at V and 1 base at J, with 8 bases between the two ends. The CDR3 loop is CASSLYQSNTEAFF. Here the CDR3 DNA reads TGCGCCAGCAGCTTGTATCAGTCGAACACTGAAGCTTTCTTT.

This sequence joins TRBV10-2 and TRBJ2-7; TRBD2 aligns across 10 bases. Germline lookup yields CDR1 WSHSY and CDR2 SAAADI. The CDR3 consists of 13 residues. V was clipped by 6 bases and J by 3 bases; unmatched bases: 2. CDR3 sequence reads: CASRLAGSYEQYF. The DNA of the CDR3 is TGCGCCAGCAGACTAGCGGGGAGCTACGAGCAGTACTTC.

V and J are TRBV9 and TRBJ2-4; a possible D gene is TRBD2 (6 bases). The V and J ends lost 3 bases and 1 base respectively, with 23 bases between them. This CDR3 comprises 19 residues. The germline gives CDR1 SGDLS, CDR2 YYNGEE. The CDR3 here is CASSGAGSGPPLAKNIQYF. CDR3 bases: TGTGCCAGCAGCGGTGCGGGGTCGGGGCCACCTTTGGCCAAAAACATTCAGTACTTC.

The chain joins TRBV7-3 to TRBJ1-5; D unresolved. The CDR3 sequence is 13 residues long. Trimming took off 6 bases at V and 4 bases at J, with 10 bases between the two ends. The germline gives CDR1 SGHTA, CDR2 FQGTGA. CDR3 loop: CASSNNANQPQHF. The CDR3 nucleotides are TGTGCCAGCAGTAACAACGCGAATCAGCCCCAGCATTTT. The full variable domain, rest sourced from reference TRBV7-3 and TRBJ1-5, is GAGVSQTPSNKVTEKGKYVELRCDPISGHTALYWYRQSLGQGPEFLIYFQGTGAADDSGLPNDRFFAVRPEGSVSTLKIQRTERGDSAVYLCASSNNANQPQHFGDGTRLSIL.

The genes are TRBV18 and TRBJ2-5, with 8 bases lining up with TRBD2. Trimming removed 4 bases from V and 2 bases from J; junction bases left unmatched: 9. In germline, CDR1 is KGHSH, CDR2 LQKENI. This CDR3 is 16 amino acids long. CDR3 nucleotides: TGTGCCAGCTCACTGAGACTAGCGTGGGGACAAGAGACCCAGTACTTC. Its protein product is CASSLRLAWGQETQYF.

The genes are TRBV6-1 and TRBJ1-2; possibly TRBD1 for D (5 bases). The CDR3 extends over 15 amino acids. Germline CDR1 reads MNHNS; CDR2 reads SASEGT. Trimming cost V 7 bases and J 0 bases, with 15 bases left between them. CDR3 sequence reads: CASTGGRTANYGYTF. The CDR3, as DNA: TGTGCCAGCACGGGGGGGAGAACCGCTAACTATGGCTACACCTTC.

The chain joins TRBV18 to TRBJ1-5; tentatively, D is TRBD1 (6 bases). Trimming removed 3 bases at V and 6 bases at J, with 12 bases between. CDR1 KGHSH and CDR2 LQKENI come from the germline V gene. The CDR3 consists of 14 residues. CDR3 sequence (DNA): TGTGCCAGCTCACCGCAGGGGAGGATTCAGCCCCAGCATTTT. Amino acids: CASSPQGRIQPQHF. The whole variable domain, filled in from reference TRBV18 and TRBJ1-5, reads NAGVMQNPRHLVRRRGQEARLRCSPMKGHSHVYWYRQLPEEGLKFMVYLQKENIIDESGMPKERFSAEFPKEGPSILRIQQVVRGDSAAYFCASSPQGRIQPQHFGDGTRLSIL.

J is TRBJ1-5 and V is TRBV5-5; D unclear. The CDR3 extends over 15 amino acids. Trimming removed 0 bases at V and 8 bases at J, with 15 bases between. Germline CDR1 and CDR2: SGHKS and YYEKEE (reference sequence). The DNA of the CDR3 is TGTGCCAGCAGCTTGGCGATGGAAGAGGGAAAGCCCCAGCATTTT. It is translated as CASSLAMEEGKPQHF.

This chain joins TRBV5-1 and TRBJ1-2; no reliable D call. V shed 2 bases and J shed 4 bases, with 9 bases lying between them. CDR1 SGHRS and CDR2 YFSETQ come from the germline V gene. The CDR3 is 13 residues long. CDR3 residues: CASSFWQAYGYTF. The CDR3, as DNA: TGCGCCAGCAGCTTTTGGCAGGCCTATGGCTACACCTTC.

V gene TRBV7-9 combines with J gene TRBJ1-1; 8 bases are shared with TRBD1. The CDR3 has 14 residues. Germline CDR1 and CDR2: SEHNR and FQNEAQ (reference sequence). With 1 base clipped from V and 4 bases from J, the junction kept 2 bases outside the gene matches. The CDR3 loop reads CASSLGTGTTEAFF. Here the CDR3 DNA reads TGTGCCAGCAGCTTAGGGACAGGGACCACTGAAGCTTTCTTT.

This clone was detected only a few times. This chain joins TRBV2 and TRBJ2-5; 7 bases are shared with TRBD1. Germline V lookup: CDR1 SNHLY, CDR2 FYNNEI. The CDR3 spans 15 residues. V lost 2 bases to trimming and J lost 5 bases; unmatched junction nucleotides: 8. CDR3 region: CASSEYTGVGETQYF. The CDR3 DNA reads TGTGCCAGCAGTGAATATACAGGGGTAGGGGAGACCCAGTACTTC.

The rearrangement joins TRBV25-1 to TRBJ2-7; 7 positions agree with TRBD2. The CDR3 totals 16 residues. V shed 2 bases and J 2 bases; nucleotides not matched to a gene: 9. CDR1 MGHDK and CDR2 SYGVNS come from the germline V gene. CDR3 loop: CASSEGGVGIPYEQYF. CDR3 DNA: TGTGCCAGCAGTGAAGGGGGGGTGGGAATCCCCTACGAGCAGTACTTC.